The rows below give T cell receptor beta chains drawn from one sample of a study of blood T cell repertoires in COVID-19. The method was immunoSEQ multiplex PCR; TCRdb's version includes in-frame clones alone and lacks a portion of them. This sample has hundreds of thousands of clones, with around 80% found just once. The material sequenced was peripheral blood. These TCRs come from a woman older than 75 with acute or convalescent COVID-19. Both conserved end residues are part of each CDR3. D genes are given only for firm matches. Not every row has a clone size; where given, it reads once, few, many or a size class.

>TRBJ1-5|.|TRBV5-1|.
TGCGCCAGCAGCTTGAAATCGGGAGTAGATCAGCCCCAGCATTTT
CASSLKSGVDQPQHF
>TRBJ1-2|.|TRBV7-8|TRBD1
TGTGCCAGCAGCTTTACAGGGGGTAGTTATGGCTACACCTTC
CASSFTGGSYGYTF
>TRBJ2-3|.|TRBV11-2|TRBD1
TGTGCCAGCAGCTTCAACAGGGGAATTCAAGATACGCAGTATTTT
CASSFNRGIQDTQYF
>TRBJ1-2|.|TRBV5-1|.
TGCGCCAGCAGCTTTACAGAGTTCTATGGCTACACCTTC
CASSFTEFYGYTF
>TRBJ1-1|.|TRBV7-6|.
TGTGCCAGCAGCCCGAGATATGAAGCTTTCTTT
CASSPRYEAFF
>TRBJ1-2|.|TRBV7-9|TRBD1
TGTGCCAGCAGCTTTACAGGGGGGATGGTTGGCGGCTACACCTTC
CASSFTGGMVGGYTF
>TRBJ2-1|.|TRBV5-4|TRBD2
TGTGCCAGCAGCTTCTCTGGGCGGGGGGGCCGCAATGAGCAGTTCTTC
CASSFSGRGGRNEQFF
>TRBJ2-7|.|TRBV5-1|TRBD1
TGCGCCAGCAGCCCGGGACAGACCTACGAGCAGTACTTC
CASSPGQTYEQYF
>TRBJ2-3|once|TRBV7-2|.
TGTGCCAGCAGCTTCGATGGGGCACCCGGGACAGATACGCAGTATTTT
CASSFDGAPGTDTQYF
>TRBJ2-7|.|TRBV4-2|TRBD2
TGTGCCAGCAGAAGAGGATTAGCGGGATCCTCCTACGAGCAGTACTTC
CASRRGLAGSSYEQYF
>TRBJ2-2|.|TRBV7-6|.
TGTGCCAGCAGCTCTACCGACGGGGGTCACACCGGGGAGCTGTTTTTT
CASSSTDGGHTGELFF
>TRBJ2-7|.|TRBV3-1/TRBV3-2|.
TGTGCCAGCAGCCAAGTTCTGCGCGAATCCTACGAGCAGTACTTC
CASSQVLRESYEQYF
>TRBJ1-6|few|TRBV5-1|TRBD1
TGCGCCAGCAGCTTGGGAACAGGGGATAATTCACCCCTCCACTTT
CASSLGTGDNSPLHF
>TRBJ1-2|once|TRBV5-5|.
TGTGCCAGCAGCGTACAGGAGTACTATGGCTACACCTTC
CASSVQEYYGYTF
>TRBJ2-1|.|TRBV5-1|TRBD1
TGCGCCAGCAGCTTGTCAGGGGGACCTGGGGATGAGCAGTTCTTC
CASSLSGGPGDEQFF
>TRBJ1-1|few|TRBV5-1|.
TGCGCCAGCAGCTTGTTTGGAGTCGGTGATACTGAAGCTTTCTTT
CASSLFGVGDTEAFF
>TRBJ2-1|few|TRBV10-1|TRBD2
TGCGCCAGGAGGACGGGAGGACCCAGGAGCTCCTACAATGAGCAGTTCTTC
CARRTGGPRSSYNEQFF
>TRBJ2-7|.|TRBV5-1|.
TGCGCCAGCAGCTTGGTTTCTCGAGACTACGAGCAGTACTTC
CASSLVSRDYEQYF
>TRBJ2-1|.|TRBV3-1/TRBV3-2|TRBD2
TGTGCCAGCAGCCAAGTGGGGGAGGGTGAGCAGTTCTTC
CASSQVGEGEQFF
>TRBJ2-3|.|TRBV7-2|.
TGTGCCAGCAGCTATATCCCGGGACACCGCACAGATACGCAGTATTTT
CASSYIPGHRTDTQYF
>TRBJ2-1|.|TRBV10-3|TRBD2
TGTGCCATCAGTGGACTAGCTAATGAGCAGTTCTTC
CAISGLANEQFF
>TRBJ1-2|.|TRBV5-6|.
TGTGCCAGCAGCCCGGGGGGATCTGGCTACACCTTC
CASSPGGSGYTF
>TRBJ2-3|.|TRBV28|TRBD2
TGTGCCAGCACCAAGACACCCGGAAGCGGGAGGGCCTCGGATACGCAGTATTTT
CASTKTPGSGRASDTQYF
>TRBJ2-7|.|TRBV28|TRBD2
TGTGCCAGCAGTATCCTGACTAGCGGGATGTCCTACGAGCAGTACTTC
CASSILTSGMSYEQYF
>TRBJ2-3|.|TRBV6-2/TRBV6-3|.
TGTGCCAGCAGTCTGGCCGGGAGCACAGATACGCAGTATTTT
CASSLAGSTDTQYF
>TRBJ1-2|.|TRBV18|.
TGTGCCAGCTCACCCGCAGTGGGGGCAGGTGGCTACACCTTC
CASSPAVGAGGYTF
>TRBJ1-2|.|TRBV19|TRBD1
TGTGCCAGTAGTCCCCAGGACAGGGGGGTTTATGGCTACACCTTC
CASSPQDRGVYGYTF
>TRBJ2-2|.|TRBV7-3|TRBD1
TGTGCCAGCAGCACGACAGGGGATAACACCGGGGAGCTGTTTTTT
CASSTTGDNTGELFF
>TRBJ2-4|.|TRBV27|.
TGTGCCAGCAAACCGAGACAGGCGAATAGAGGGAACATTCAGTACTTC
CASKPRQANRGNIQYF
>TRBJ2-7|.|TRBV25-1|.
TGTGCCAGCACCACGGGCAGGGTTGGCGAGCAGTACTTC
CASTTGRVGEQYF
>TRBJ2-7|.|TRBV5-5|TRBD1
TGTGCCAGCAGCTTGGGGACAGGGGGGCGTCCCTACGAGCAGTACTTC
CASSLGTGGRPYEQYF
>TRBJ2-7|.|TRBV18|TRBD1
TGTGCCAGCTCTCGACAGGGGGCGGGCGAGCAGTACTTC
CASSRQGAGEQYF
>TRBJ2-7|.|TRBV5-1|TRBD2
TGCGCCAGCAGCGCCTCCGGGACTAGAGGCTACGAGCAGTACTTC
CASSASGTRGYEQYF
>TRBJ2-4|.|TRBV7-2|.
TGTGCCAGCAGCCCCAGGGGCCTAGCCAAAAACATTCAGTACTTC
CASSPRGLAKNIQYF
>TRBJ2-3|.|TRBV3-1/TRBV3-2|.
TGTGCCAGCAGCCCCCCCGGGAGACCAGCAGATACGCAGTATTTT
CASSPPGRPADTQYF
>TRBJ1-6|.|TRBV30|TRBD1
TGTGCCTGGACCTACGGGACAGGGATGGGTTCACCCCTCCACTTT
CAWTYGTGMGSPLHF
>TRBJ1-1|.|TRBV3-1/TRBV3-2|.
TGTGCCCAACCTCCGGGGGGCTATTCGGGTGGTTGGACTGAAGCTTTCTTT
CAQPPGGYSGGWTEAFF
>TRBJ1-1|.|TRBV30|.
TGTGCCTGGGGACAGATGAACACTGAAGCTTTCTTT
CAWGQMNTEAFF
>TRBJ1-1|once|TRBV3-1/TRBV3-2|.
TGTGCCAGCCACGGGAACACTGAAGCTTTCTTT
CASHGNTEAFF
>TRBJ2-1|.|TRBV28|TRBD2
TGTGCCAGCAGCACTAGCGGTCCCTCCTACAATGAGCAGTTCTTC
CASSTSGPSYNEQFF
>TRBJ1-2|.|TRBV3-1/TRBV3-2|.
TGTGCCAGCAGCCAAGACGACACCCTTGGCAACTATGGCTACACCTTC
CASSQDDTLGNYGYTF
>TRBJ1-2|once|TRBV6-5|.
TGTGCCAGCAGTTACTCGAGGCAGTATGTTGGCTACACCTTC
CASSYSRQYVGYTF
>TRBJ1-5|.|TRBV28|.
TGTGCCAGCAGTTCGCCTCGGGGGGAAGGCAATCAGCCCCAGCATTTT
CASSSPRGEGNQPQHF
>TRBJ2-2|.|TRBV20-1|TRBD2
TGCAGTGCTAGTATTATATGGGGGAGGGCTGGTACCGGGGAGCTGTTTTTT
CSASIIWGRAGTGELFF
>TRBJ2-1|.|TRBV3-1/TRBV3-2|.
TGTGCCAGCAGCCGACGACAGGCCTACAATGAGCAGTTCTTC
CASSRRQAYNEQFF
>TRBJ2-2|.|TRBV5-1|.
TGCGCCAGCAGCTTGGTGACAAAGGACGGGGAGCTGTTTTTT
CASSLVTKDGELFF
>TRBJ1-1|.|TRBV14|.
TGTGCCAGCAGCCACGGACACCTGAACACTGAAGCTTTCTTT
CASSHGHLNTEAFF
>TRBJ2-1|few|TRBV6-2/TRBV6-3|TRBD1
TGTGCCAGCAGTTATCCGGGGACAGGGGGTTTAGATGAGCAGTTCTTC
CASSYPGTGGLDEQFF
>TRBJ1-2|.|TRBV3-1/TRBV3-2|.
TGTGCCAGCAGCCAAGACGGCGGGGGTTTCGAGGGCTACACCTTC
CASSQDGGGFEGYTF
>TRBJ1-2|.|TRBV29-1|.
TGCAGCGTTGGGGGGCCCGGAAACTATGGCTACACCTTC
CSVGGPGNYGYTF
>TRBJ1-4|few|TRBV5-1|.
TGCGCCAGCAGCTTCCGAGCTAGCGGTGAAAAACTGTTTTTT
CASSFRASGEKLFF
>TRBJ2-5|.|TRBV20-1|.
TGCAGTGCTAGCGGGAGTGAGACCCAGTACTTC
CSASGSETQYF
>TRBJ1-1|few|TRBV10-3|TRBD1
TGTGCCAGTACAGGGGTCATGAACACTGAAGCTTTCTTT
CASTGVMNTEAFF
>TRBJ1-4|.|TRBV5-8|.
TGTGCCAGCAGCCAGGGACACTCGAAAGAAAAACTGTTTTTT
CASSQGHSKEKLFF
>TRBJ2-3|.|TRBV6-1|.
TGTGCCAGCAGTGAGGTGGGTCGAGGGACTAGCACAGATACGCAGTATTTT
CASSEVGRGTSTDTQYF
>TRBJ1-2|once|TRBV18|.
TGTGCCAGCTCACCGGGACAACAAGTAAACTATGGCTACACCTTC
CASSPGQQVNYGYTF
>TRBJ1-4|.|TRBV4-1|TRBD1
TGCGCCAGCAGCCAGGGTAGACAGGGGCCGACCCTTGCAACTAATGAAAAACTGTTTTTT
CASSQGRQGPTLATNEKLFF